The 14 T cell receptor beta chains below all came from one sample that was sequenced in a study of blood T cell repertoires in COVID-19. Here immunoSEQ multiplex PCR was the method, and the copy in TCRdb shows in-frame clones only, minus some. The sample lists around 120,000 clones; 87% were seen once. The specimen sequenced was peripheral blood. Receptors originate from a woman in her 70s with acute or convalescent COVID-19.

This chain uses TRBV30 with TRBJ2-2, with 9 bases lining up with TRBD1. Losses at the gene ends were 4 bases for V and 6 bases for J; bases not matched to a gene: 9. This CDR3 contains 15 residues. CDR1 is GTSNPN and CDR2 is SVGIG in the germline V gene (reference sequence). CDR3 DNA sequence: TGTGCCTGGACACTGGGGGGGACAGGGCCCGGGGAGCTGTTTTTT. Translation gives CAWTLGGTGPGELFF.

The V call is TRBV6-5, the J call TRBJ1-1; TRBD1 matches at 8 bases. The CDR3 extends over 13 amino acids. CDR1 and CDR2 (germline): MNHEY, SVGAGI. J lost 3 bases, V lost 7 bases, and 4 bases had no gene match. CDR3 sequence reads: CASTLTGDTEAFF. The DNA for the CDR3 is TGTGCCAGCACACTGACAGGGGACACTGAAGCTTTCTTT.

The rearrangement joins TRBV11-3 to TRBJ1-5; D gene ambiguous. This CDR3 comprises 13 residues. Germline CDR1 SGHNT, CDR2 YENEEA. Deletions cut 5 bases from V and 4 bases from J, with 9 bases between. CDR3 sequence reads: CASSPGDNQPQHF. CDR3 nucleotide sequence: TGTGCCAGCAGCCCAGGTGATAATCAGCCCCAGCATTTT.

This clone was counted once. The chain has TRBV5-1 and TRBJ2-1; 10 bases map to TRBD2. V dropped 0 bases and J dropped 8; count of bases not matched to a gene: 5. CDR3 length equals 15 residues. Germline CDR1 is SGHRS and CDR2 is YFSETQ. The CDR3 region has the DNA TGCGCCAGCAGCTTGGCTAGCGGGGGCACGGATGAGCAGTTCTTC. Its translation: CASSLASGGTDEQFF.

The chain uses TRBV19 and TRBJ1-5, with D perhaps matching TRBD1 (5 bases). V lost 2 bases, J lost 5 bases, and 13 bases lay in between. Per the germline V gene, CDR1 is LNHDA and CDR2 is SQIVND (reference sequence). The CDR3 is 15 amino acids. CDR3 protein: CASSIQGGSHQPQHF. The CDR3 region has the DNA TGTGCCAGTAGTATACAGGGAGGGTCCCATCAGCCCCAGCATTTT.

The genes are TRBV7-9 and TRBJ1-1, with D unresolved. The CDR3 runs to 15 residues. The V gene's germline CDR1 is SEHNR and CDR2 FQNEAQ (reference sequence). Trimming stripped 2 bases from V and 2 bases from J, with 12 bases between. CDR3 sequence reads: CASSLLGPGNTEAFF. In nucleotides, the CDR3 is TGTGCCAGCAGCTTACTCGGTCCAGGAAACACTGAAGCTTTCTTT.

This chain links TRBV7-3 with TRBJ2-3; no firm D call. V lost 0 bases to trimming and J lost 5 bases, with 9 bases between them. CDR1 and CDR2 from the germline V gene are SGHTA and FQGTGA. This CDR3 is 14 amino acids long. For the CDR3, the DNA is TGTGCCAGCAGCTTAACTGGCCCGATAGATACGCAGTATTTT. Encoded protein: CASSLTGPIDTQYF.

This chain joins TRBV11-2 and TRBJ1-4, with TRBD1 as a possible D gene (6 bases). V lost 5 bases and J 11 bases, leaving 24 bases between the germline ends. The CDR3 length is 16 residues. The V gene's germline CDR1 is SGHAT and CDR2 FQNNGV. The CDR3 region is CASSLTPTGPRGKLFF. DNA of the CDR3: TGTGCCAGCAGCCTAACACCTACAGGGCCCCGTGGGAAACTGTTTTTT.

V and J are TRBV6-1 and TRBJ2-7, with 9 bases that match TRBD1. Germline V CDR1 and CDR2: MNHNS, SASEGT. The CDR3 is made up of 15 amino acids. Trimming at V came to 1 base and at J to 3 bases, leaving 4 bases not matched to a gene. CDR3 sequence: CASSEGTGGFYEQYF. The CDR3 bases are TGTGCCAGCAGTGAAGGAACAGGGGGCTTCTACGAGCAGTACTTC.

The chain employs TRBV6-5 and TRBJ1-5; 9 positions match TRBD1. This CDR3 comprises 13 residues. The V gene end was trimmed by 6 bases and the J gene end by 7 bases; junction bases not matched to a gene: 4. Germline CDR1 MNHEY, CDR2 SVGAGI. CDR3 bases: TGTGCCAGCAGACAGGGGGCAGGCCAGCCCCAGCATTTT. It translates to CASRQGAGQPQHF.

The CDR3 reads CASSEGRVGTQYF. The CDR3 coding sequence is TGTGCCAGCAGTGAAGGCCGGGTTGGGACCCAGTACTTC. V and J are TRBV6-1 and TRBJ2-5, with D hard to call. Trimming removed 1 base from V and 7 bases from J, with 10 bases in between. The germline V gene has CDR1 MNHNS and CDR2 SASEGT. The CDR3 is 13 residues long.

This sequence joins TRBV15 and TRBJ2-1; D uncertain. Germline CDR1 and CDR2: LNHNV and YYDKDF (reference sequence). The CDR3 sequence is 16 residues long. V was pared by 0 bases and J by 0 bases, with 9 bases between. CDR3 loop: CATSRDAPRSYNEQFF. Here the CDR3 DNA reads TGTGCCACCAGCAGAGATGCGCCCCGCTCCTACAATGAGCAGTTCTTC.

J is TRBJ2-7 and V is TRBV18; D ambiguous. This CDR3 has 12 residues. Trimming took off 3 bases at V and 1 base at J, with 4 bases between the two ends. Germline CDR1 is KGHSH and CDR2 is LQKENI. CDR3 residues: CASSPQSYEQYF. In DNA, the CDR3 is TGTGCCAGCTCACCCCAATCCTACGAGCAGTACTTC.

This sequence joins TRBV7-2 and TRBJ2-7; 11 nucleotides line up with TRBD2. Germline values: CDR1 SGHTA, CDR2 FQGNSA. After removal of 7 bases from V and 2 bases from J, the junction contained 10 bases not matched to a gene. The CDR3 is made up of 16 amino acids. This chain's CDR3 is CASNVQLAGGPYEQYF. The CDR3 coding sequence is TGTGCCAGCAACGTACAGCTAGCGGGGGGTCCCTACGAGCAGTACTTC.